This is a list of T cell receptor beta chains from one sample in a study of T-cell reconstitution after alpha-beta-depleted transplantation in children. From the PCR reads, TCRdb called clonotypes with MiXCR, one entry per CDR3 protein. The repertoire holds around 480,000 distinct CDR3 sequences, with approximately 32% as singletons. Sequences were derived from PBMCs from the stem cell graft donor, sampled from the stem cell graft. The receptors come from a human donor who donated a stem cell graft to a child with aplastic anemia. Each CDR3 is given with its conserved first and last residue. A D gene is named only where the DNA matches it firmly. Where a row states a size, it is once, few, many or the class of an expanded clone; other rows omit it.

clone size,J gene,V gene,D gene,CDR3 protein,CDR3 DNA
few,TRBJ1-1,TRBV6-5,-,CASSYSMNQLGTEAFF,TGTGCCAGCAGTTACTCGATGAACCAACTCGGCACTGAAGCTTTCTTT
-,TRBJ2-5,TRBV3-1,TRBD2,CASSQAASGLGETQYF,TGTGCCAGCAGCCAAGCGGCTAGCGGTCTTGGAGAGACCCAGTACTTC
few,TRBJ1-1,TRBV7-8,-,CASSTQNPGLVNTEAFF,TGTGCCAGCAGCACACAAAATCCGGGACTCGTCAACACTGAAGCTTTCTTT
-,TRBJ2-5,TRBV5-1,-,CASSLDPTTSQETQYF,TGCGCCAGCAGCTTGGACCCAACGACCTCCCAAGAGACCCAGTACTTC
few,TRBJ2-1,TRBV12-3/TRBV12-4,-,CASTPNPYNEQFF,TGTGCCAGCACCCCCAACCCCTACAATGAGCAGTTCTTC
-,TRBJ2-4,TRBV29-1,TRBD1,CSARDSSKNIQYF,TGCAGCGCTAGGGACAGCTCTAAAAACATTCAGTACTTC
few,TRBJ2-6,TRBV5-1,TRBD1,CASSPDRAAGANVLTF,TGCGCCAGCAGTCCCGACAGGGCAGCTGGGGCCAACGTCCTGACTTTC
-,TRBJ2-7,TRBV27,TRBD2,CASATGTSGLEQYF,TGTGCCAGCGCCACCGGGACTAGCGGGCTGGAGCAGTACTTC
-,TRBJ1-3,TRBV7-8,TRBD1,CASSRGQGRGNTIYF,TGTGCCAGCAGCCGAGGACAGGGCCGAGGAAACACCATATATTTT
few,TRBJ2-1,TRBV7-9,-,CASSLGGGDRDNEQFF,TGTGCCAGCAGCTTAGGGGGGGGTGACAGGGACAATGAGCAGTTCTTC
-,TRBJ2-5,TRBV12-3/TRBV12-4,-,CASSPLNRGWVGGQYF,TGTGCCAGCAGTCCCTTAAACAGAGGTTGGGTTGGGGGCCAGTACTTC
-,TRBJ2-3,TRBV5-4,TRBD1,CASTPTGGSDTQYF,TGTGCCAGCACCCCGACAGGGGGCAGTGATACGCAGTATTTT
-,TRBJ2-1,TRBV7-2,-,CASRGTSSYNEQFF,TGTGCCAGCAGGGGGACTTCCTCCTACAATGAGCAGTTCTTC
few,TRBJ1-3,TRBV29-1,-,CSVVKGAGNTIYF,TGCAGCGTTGTCAAGGGGGCTGGAAACACCATATATTTT
-,TRBJ1-5,TRBV5-6,TRBD1,CASSIGQGRRDQPQHF,TGTGCCAGCAGCATCGGACAGGGAAGGAGAGATCAGCCCCAGCATTTT
-,TRBJ2-3,TRBV6-1,TRBD1,CASSPDRGRKDTQYF,TGTGCCAGCAGTCCGGACAGGGGGCGCAAAGATACGCAGTATTTT
-,TRBJ2-1,TRBV6-2/TRBV6-3,-,CASSLPDIRLNNEQFF,TGTGCCAGCAGTCTACCGGACATCAGGCTTAACAATGAGCAGTTCTTC
many,TRBJ2-5,TRBV12-3/TRBV12-4,TRBD1,CASSLGTGQETQYF,TGTGCCAGCAGTTTGGGGACAGGGCAAGAGACCCAGTACTTC
few,TRBJ1-2,TRBV12-3/TRBV12-4,-,CASSHIDRPYGYTF,TGTGCCAGCAGTCACATCGACAGACCCTATGGCTACACCTTC
-,TRBJ2-1,TRBV29-1,TRBD2,CSVHREGSYNEQFF,TGCAGCGTCCACCGGGAGGGCTCCTACAATGAGCAGTTCTTC
once,TRBJ2-2,TRBV5-5,TRBD2,CASSLTGTSGTGELFF,TGTGCCAGCAGCTTGACCGGGACTAGCGGCACCGGGGAGCTGTTTTTT
few,TRBJ1-1,TRBV20-1,-,CSALLSNDRNTEAFF,TGCAGTGCCCTACTTTCGAACGACAGGAACACTGAAGCTTTCTTT
many,TRBJ2-2,TRBV6-1,-,CASSDWDGNTGELFF,TGTGCCAGCAGTGATTGGGACGGAAACACCGGGGAGCTGTTTTTT
-,TRBJ2-7,TRBV6-5,TRBD1,CASSYQSTGTGTYEQYF,TGTGCCAGCAGTTACCAATCCACCGGGACAGGGACCTACGAGCAGTACTTC
-,TRBJ2-7,TRBV20-1,-,CTPGSSSYEQYF,TGCACCCCGGGGTCGAGCTCCTACGAGCAGTACTTC
-,TRBJ1-2,TRBV6-1,-,CASSQGSADYGYTF,TGTGCCAGCAGCCAAGGATCAGCGGACTATGGCTACACCTTC
-,TRBJ1-2,TRBV14,-,CASSQSVNGYTF,TGTGCCAGCAGCCAAAGCGTAAATGGCTACACCTTC
few,TRBJ1-2,TRBV12-3/TRBV12-4,-,CASSSGGYGYTF,TGTGCCAGCAGCTCGGGGGGCTATGGCTACACCTTC
few,TRBJ2-3,TRBV6-2/TRBV6-3,-,CASSTQVPDTQYF,TGTGCCAGCAGCACACAGGTCCCAGATACGCAGTATTTT
few,TRBJ2-5,TRBV29-1,TRBD2,CSASSGETQYF,TGCAGCGCCAGTAGCGGGGAGACCCAGTACTTC
-,TRBJ1-2,TRBV10-3,-,CAISESSRGGYTF,TGTGCCATCAGTGAGTCGTCCCGGGGTGGCTACACCTTC
few,TRBJ2-3,TRBV9,-,CASSVASGVRTDTQYF,TGTGCCAGCAGCGTGGCTTCAGGGGTTAGGACAGATACGCAGTATTTT
few,TRBJ2-1,TRBV25-1,-,CASTNPGGNEQFF,TGTGCCAGCACCAACCCCGGGGGCAATGAGCAGTTCTTC
-,TRBJ2-1,TRBV2,-,CAQARSSYNEQFF,TGTGCGCAGGCCCGGAGCTCCTACAATGAGCAGTTCTTC
few,TRBJ2-3,TRBV27,TRBD2,CASSQRTSGSPDTQYF,TGTGCCAGCAGTCAGAGGACTAGCGGGAGCCCCGATACGCAGTATTTT
-,TRBJ2-1,TRBV27,-,CASTPGRDRRDEQFF,TGTGCCAGCACCCCGGGGCGGGATCGAAGGGATGAGCAGTTCTTC
-,TRBJ1-1,TRBV5-4,-,CASSLGGTLLSGTEAFF,TGTGCCAGCAGCTTGGGTGGGACCCTCCTTTCTGGCACTGAAGCTTTCTTT
-,TRBJ2-7,TRBV19,TRBD1,CASSISIQGTYEQYF,TGTGCCAGTAGTATATCTATACAGGGGACCTACGAGCAGTACTTC
-,TRBJ2-7,TRBV20-1,-,CSARDGVVDEQYF,TGCAGTGCTAGAGATGGGGTAGTGGACGAGCAGTACTTC
-,TRBJ1-2,TRBV9,-,CASSVTPGKINGYTF,TGTGCCAGCAGCGTAACCCCAGGGAAGATTAATGGCTACACCTTC
few,TRBJ2-6,TRBV20-1,TRBD1,CSARSPRGSVDGANVLTF,TGCAGTGCTAGGTCGCCCAGGGGGTCAGTGGATGGGGCCAACGTCCTGACTTTC
once,TRBJ2-3,TRBV11-3,-,CASSPRGRASTDTQYF,TGTGCCAGCAGTCCCCGGGGGCGAGCTAGCACAGATACGCAGTATTTT